Each of the 8 T cell receptor beta chains below was sequenced from the same sample in a study of T-cell memory formation after mild COVID-19. TCRdb independently ran MiXCR on the 5' RACE reads; one entry per CDR3 protein. The data show 300,000 to 400,000 distinct CDR3 sequences, about 16% seen once. Specimen: PBMCs or a T cell subset sorted from them (not recorded which). These receptors were obtained from a young man who had mild COVID-19 (a few samples of this study predate the infection). Cell type and time point are not known.

In this sample, this clonotype turned up many times. The chain combines TRBV18 with TRBJ2-7; 9 nucleotides match TRBD1. After removal of 6 bases from V and 3 bases from J, the junction contained 3 bases not matched to a gene. The CDR3 runs 13 residues. CDR1 is KGHSH, CDR2 LQKENI, per germline. The CDR3 bases are TGTGCCAGCTCCCGGGACAGGGACTACGAGCAGTACGTC. Translated, it gives CASSRDRDYEQYV.

This clonotype was seen at least ten times. CDR3 DNA sequence: TGTGCCAGCAGCGCGACCCACAGCCTCCCCCCTAGCACAGATACGCAGTATTTT. Translation gives CASSATHSLPPSTDTQYF. This chain links TRBV9 with TRBJ2-3; D is unclear. V was clipped by 3 bases and J by 0 bases, with 20 bases between them. The CDR3 is 18 residues long. Germline CDR1 is SGDLS and CDR2 is YYNGEE.

A few counts support this clonotype. J is TRBJ1-6 and V is TRBV6-2 or TRBV6-3; D perhaps matches TRBD1 (5 bases). V shed 2 bases and J shed 5 bases, with 10 bases lying between them. CDR3 length: 15 residues. CDR1 is MNHEY and CDR2 is SVGEGT in the germline V gene. CDR3 sequence (DNA): TGTGCCAGCAGTTACCGCGACAGCAATAATTCACCCCTCCACTTT. This codes for CASSYRDSNNSPLHF.

This sequence joins TRBV6-5 and TRBJ1-2; 7 bases match TRBD1. With V trimmed by 6 bases and J by 6 bases, 19 bases remained unmatched. The CDR3 totals 17 residues. Germline V gene data show CDR1 as MNHEY and CDR2 as SVGAGI. The CDR3 sequence: CASRDTGTAFLLNGYTF. The CDR3 DNA sequence: TGTGCCAGCAGGGACACCGGGACAGCATTCTTATTAAATGGCTACACCTTC.

This clonotype was picked up a small number of times. This sequence joins TRBV7-2 and TRBJ1-1; 8 bases fit TRBD1. With V trimmed by 0 bases and J by 4 bases, 4 bases remained unmatched. Per the germline V gene, CDR1 is SGHTA and CDR2 is FQGNSA. CDR3 length equals 15 residues. The DNA for the CDR3 is TGTGCCAGCAGCTTAGCCAGGGGGCTTAGCACTGAAGCTTTCTTT. Translating it yields CASSLARGLSTEAFF.

The rearrangement joins TRBV7-2 to TRBJ2-3; a possible D gene is TRBD2 (5 bases). The CDR3 covers 16 residues. Trimming removed 5 bases from V and 2 bases from J, with 17 bases in between. Germline loops: CDR1 SGHTA, CDR2 FQGNSA. In nucleotides, the CDR3 is TGTGCCAGCAGCCGCCCCGGTAGCGCTTACACAGATACGCAGTATTTT. Protein sequence: CASSRPGSAYTDTQYF.

This clonotype was counted many times. The rearrangement links TRBV11-2 to TRBJ2-3; 10 nucleotides align to TRBD2. This CDR3 region has 16 residues. V lost 1 base and J lost 3; bases outside the gene matches: 4. Germline CDR1 is SGHAT and CDR2 is FQNNGV. This chain's CDR3 is CASSLGASGGTDTQYF. The CDR3 region has the DNA TGTGCCAGCAGCTTAGGGGCTAGCGGGGGAACAGATACGCAGTATTTT.

The V and J genes are TRBV14 and TRBJ2-2; 8 nucleotides align to TRBD2. Germline values: CDR1 SGHDN, CDR2 FVKESK. The CDR3 has 14 amino acids. The V gene end was trimmed by 3 bases and the J gene end by 9 bases; junction bases not matched to a gene: 6. CDR3 sequence (DNA): TGTGCCAGCAGCCAGCGTCTAGCGGGCCGGGAGCTGTTTTTT. Its protein product is CASSQRLAGRELFF.